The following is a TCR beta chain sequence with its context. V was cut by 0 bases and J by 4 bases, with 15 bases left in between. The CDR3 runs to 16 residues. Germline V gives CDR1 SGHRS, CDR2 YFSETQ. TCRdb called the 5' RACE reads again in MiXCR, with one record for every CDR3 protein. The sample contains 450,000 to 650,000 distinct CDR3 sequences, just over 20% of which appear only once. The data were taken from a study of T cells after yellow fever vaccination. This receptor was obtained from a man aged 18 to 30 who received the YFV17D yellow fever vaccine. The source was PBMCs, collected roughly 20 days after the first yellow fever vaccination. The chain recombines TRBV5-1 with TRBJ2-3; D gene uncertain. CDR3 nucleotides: TGCGCCAGCAGCTTGGTGAGGCAGGATGGCCCAGATACGCAGTATTTT. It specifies CASSLVRQDGPDTQYF.